A single sample is the source of the 2 T cell receptor gamma chains below, sequenced in a study of gamma delta lymphoproliferative disorders and STAT genes. TCRdb fed the multiplex PCR reads to CATT. This sample carries about 2,500 gamma-chain clones, 10% to 13% of them seen once, and the ten largest clones take about 9%. Sequencing used genomic DNA taken from PBMCs of patients and controls. The sequenced material came from blood. The receptor source for this set is a human donor in good health.

A note on this clone: No DNA is shown, since the ends of the CDR3 on it are uncertain; the CDR3 is the one TCRdb lists. The V gene call is TRGV10, and the J gene call is absent. TRGV10 is an ORF, and what it does is uncertain. The CDR3 region is 16 residues in length, termini included. This chain's CDR3 is CTTVLRGITTGWFKIF.

By share, this clone ranks as medium-sized. The V and J genes are TRGV5 and TRGJP1. The J gene, absent from TCRdb, was called here by matching the DNA to germline. CDR1 VINAFY and CDR2 YDVSNSKD come from the germline V gene. CDR3 length equals 13 residues. With 0 bases clipped from V and 6 bases from J, the junction kept 1 base outside the gene matches. The CDR3 reads CATWDRSGWFKIF. The DNA of the CDR3 is TGTGCCACCTGGGACAGGTCTGGTTGGTTCAAGATATTT.